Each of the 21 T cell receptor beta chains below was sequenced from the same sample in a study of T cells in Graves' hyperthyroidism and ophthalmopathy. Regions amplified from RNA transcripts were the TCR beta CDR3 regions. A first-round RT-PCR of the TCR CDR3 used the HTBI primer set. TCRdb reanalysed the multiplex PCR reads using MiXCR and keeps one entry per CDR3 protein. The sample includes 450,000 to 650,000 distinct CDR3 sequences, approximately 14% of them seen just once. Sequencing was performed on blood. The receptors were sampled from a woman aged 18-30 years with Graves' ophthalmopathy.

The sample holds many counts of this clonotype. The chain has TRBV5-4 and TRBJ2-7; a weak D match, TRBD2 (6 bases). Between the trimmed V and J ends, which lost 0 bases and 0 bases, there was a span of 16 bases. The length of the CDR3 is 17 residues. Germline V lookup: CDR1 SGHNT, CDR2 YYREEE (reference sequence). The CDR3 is CASSLGGGSLSSYEQYF. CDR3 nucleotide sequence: TGTGCCAGCAGCTTGGGGGGAGGCAGCCTGAGCTCCTACGAGCAGTACTTC.

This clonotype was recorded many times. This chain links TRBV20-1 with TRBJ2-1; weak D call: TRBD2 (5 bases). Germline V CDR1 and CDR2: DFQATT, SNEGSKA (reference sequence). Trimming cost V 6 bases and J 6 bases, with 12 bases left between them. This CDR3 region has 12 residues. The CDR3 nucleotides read TGCAGTGCAGACGGACTTTCCAATGAGCAGTTCTTC. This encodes CSADGLSNEQFF.

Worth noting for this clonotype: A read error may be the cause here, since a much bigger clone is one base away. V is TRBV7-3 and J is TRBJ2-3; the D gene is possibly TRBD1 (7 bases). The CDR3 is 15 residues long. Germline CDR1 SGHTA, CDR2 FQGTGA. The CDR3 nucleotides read TGTGTCAGCAGCTCCCAGGGGGGTGGCACAGATACGCAGTATTTT. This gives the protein CVSSSQGGGTDTQYF.

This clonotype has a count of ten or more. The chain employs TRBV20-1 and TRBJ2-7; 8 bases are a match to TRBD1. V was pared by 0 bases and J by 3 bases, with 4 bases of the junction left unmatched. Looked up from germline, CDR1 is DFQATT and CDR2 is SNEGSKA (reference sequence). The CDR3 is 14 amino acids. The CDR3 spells CSAREETGVYEQYF. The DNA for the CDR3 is TGCAGTGCTAGAGAGGAGACAGGGGTCTACGAGCAGTACTTC.

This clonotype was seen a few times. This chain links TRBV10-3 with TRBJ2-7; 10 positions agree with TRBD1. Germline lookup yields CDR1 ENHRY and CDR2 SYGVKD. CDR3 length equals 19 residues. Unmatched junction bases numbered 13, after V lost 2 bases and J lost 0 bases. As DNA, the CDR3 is TGTGCCATCAGTGAGGACCCCCGGGACAGGGGCCGGAGCTCCTACGAGCAGTACTTC. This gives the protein CAISEDPRDRGRSSYEQYF.

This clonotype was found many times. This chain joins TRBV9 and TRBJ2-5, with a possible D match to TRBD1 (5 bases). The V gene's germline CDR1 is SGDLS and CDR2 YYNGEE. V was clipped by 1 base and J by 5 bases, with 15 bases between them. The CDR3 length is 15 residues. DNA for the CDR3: TGTGCCAGCAGCGTAAACTGGGGCCCTGGGGAGACCCAGTACTTC. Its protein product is CASSVNWGPGETQYF.

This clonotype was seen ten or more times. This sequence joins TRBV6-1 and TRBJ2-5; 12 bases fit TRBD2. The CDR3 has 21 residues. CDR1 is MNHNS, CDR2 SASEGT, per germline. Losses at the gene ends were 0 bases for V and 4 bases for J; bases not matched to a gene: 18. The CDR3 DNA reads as TGTGCCAGCAGTGAAGCGCCGACATTCGGACTAGCGGGATACCCGGTAGAGACCCAGTACTTC. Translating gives CASSEAPTFGLAGYPVETQYF.

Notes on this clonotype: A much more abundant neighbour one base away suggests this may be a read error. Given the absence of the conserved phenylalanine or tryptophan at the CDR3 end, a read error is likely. CDR3 loop: CASNSGDTQYL. The CDR3 DNA is TGTGCCAGCAATAGCGGAGATACGCAGTATCTT. The J gene is TRBJ2-3, the V gene TRBV6-1; D possibly corresponds to TRBD2 (6 bases). Per germline, CDR1 MNHNS and CDR2 SASEGT. The CDR3 runs to 11 residues. Trimming removed 7 bases at V and 5 bases at J, with 7 bases between.

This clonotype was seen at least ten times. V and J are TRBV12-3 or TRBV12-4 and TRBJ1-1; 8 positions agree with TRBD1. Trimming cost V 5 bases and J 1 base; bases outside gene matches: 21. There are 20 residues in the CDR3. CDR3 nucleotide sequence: TGTGCCAGCAGTGCCGGAGGGGGGTGGGCAAACAGGGGGTGGAACACTGAAGCTTTCTTT. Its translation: CASSAGGGWANRGWNTEAFF.

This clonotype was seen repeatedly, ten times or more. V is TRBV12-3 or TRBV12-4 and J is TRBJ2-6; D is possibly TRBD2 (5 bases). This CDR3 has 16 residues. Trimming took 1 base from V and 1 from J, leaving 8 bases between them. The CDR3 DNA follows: TGTGCCAGCAGTTTAGGGAGAGGGTCTGGGGCCAACGTCCTGACTTTC. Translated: CASSLGRGSGANVLTF.

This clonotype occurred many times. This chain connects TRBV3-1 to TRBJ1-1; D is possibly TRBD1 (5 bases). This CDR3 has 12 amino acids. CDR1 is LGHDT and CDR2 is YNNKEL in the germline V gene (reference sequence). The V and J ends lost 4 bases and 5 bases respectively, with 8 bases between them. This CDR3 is CASSRGLTEAFF. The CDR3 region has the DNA TGTGCCAGCAGCCGGGGACTTACTGAAGCTTTCTTT. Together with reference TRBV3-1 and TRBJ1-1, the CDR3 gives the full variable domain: DTAVSQTPKYLVTQMGNDKSIKCEQNLGHDTMYWYKQDSKKFLKIMFSYNNKELIINETVPNRFSPKSPDKAHLNLHINSLELGDSAVYFCASSRGLTEAFFGQGTRLTVV.

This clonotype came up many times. This chain's CDR3 is CASSDGGARYEQFF. As DNA, the CDR3 is TGTGCCAGCAGTGACGGCGGGGCCCGGTATGAGCAGTTCTTC. The chain couples TRBV2 to TRBJ2-1; TRBD2 is a possible D gene (6 bases). The V gene's germline CDR1 is SNHLY and CDR2 FYNNEI. CDR3 size: 14 residues. V was shortened by 3 bases and J by 8 bases, with 14 bases between the two germline ends.

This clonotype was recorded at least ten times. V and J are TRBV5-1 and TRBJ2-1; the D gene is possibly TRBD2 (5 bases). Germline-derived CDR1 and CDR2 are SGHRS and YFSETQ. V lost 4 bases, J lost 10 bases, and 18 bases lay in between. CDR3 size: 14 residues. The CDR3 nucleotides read TGCGCCAGCAGCCCTGGGATAGCGATGGGGGAGCAGTTCTTC. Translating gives CASSPGIAMGEQFF.

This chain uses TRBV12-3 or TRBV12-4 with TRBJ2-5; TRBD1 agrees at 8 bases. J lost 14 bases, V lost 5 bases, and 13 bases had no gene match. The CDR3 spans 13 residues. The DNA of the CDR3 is TGTGCCAGCAGTCCTTCTCGGACAGGGTGGGAATACTTC. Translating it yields CASSPSRTGWEYF.

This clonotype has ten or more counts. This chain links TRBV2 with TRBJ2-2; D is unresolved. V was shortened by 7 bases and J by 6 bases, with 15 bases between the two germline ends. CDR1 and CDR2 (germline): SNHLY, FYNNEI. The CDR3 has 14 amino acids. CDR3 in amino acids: CASKTGIVAGELFF. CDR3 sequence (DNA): TGTGCCAGCAAAACTGGGATAGTAGCCGGGGAGCTGTTTTTT.

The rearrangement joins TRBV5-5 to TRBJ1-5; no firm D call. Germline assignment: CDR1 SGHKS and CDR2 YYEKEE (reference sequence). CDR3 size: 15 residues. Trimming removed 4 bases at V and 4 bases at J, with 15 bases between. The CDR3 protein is CASSPWGLGNQPQHF. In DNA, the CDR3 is TGTGCCAGCAGCCCCTGGGGTCTAGGGAATCAGCCCCAGCATTTT.

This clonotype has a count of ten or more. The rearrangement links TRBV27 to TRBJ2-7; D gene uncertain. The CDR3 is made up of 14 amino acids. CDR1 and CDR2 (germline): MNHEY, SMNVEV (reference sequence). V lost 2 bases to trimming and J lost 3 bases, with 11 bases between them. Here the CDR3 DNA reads TGTGCCAGCAGTTTAGGAAACATTGGCTACGAGCAGTACTTC. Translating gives CASSLGNIGYEQYF.

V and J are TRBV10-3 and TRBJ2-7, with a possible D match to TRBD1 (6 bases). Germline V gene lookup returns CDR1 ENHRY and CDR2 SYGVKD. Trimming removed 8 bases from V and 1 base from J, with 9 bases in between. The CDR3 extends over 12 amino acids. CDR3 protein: CAIGTSSYEQYF. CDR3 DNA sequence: TGTGCCATCGGGACATCTTCCTACGAGCAGTACTTC.

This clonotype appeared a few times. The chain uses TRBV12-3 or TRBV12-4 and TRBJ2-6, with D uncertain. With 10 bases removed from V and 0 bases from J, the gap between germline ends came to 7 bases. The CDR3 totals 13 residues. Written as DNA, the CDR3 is TGTGCCAACATCGACTCTGGGGCCAACGTCCTGACTTTC. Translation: CANIDSGANVLTF.

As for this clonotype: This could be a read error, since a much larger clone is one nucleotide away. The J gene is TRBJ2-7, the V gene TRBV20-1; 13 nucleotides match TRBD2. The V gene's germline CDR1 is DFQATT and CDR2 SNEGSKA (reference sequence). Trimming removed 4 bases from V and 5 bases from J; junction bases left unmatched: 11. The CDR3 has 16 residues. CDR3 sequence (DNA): TGCAGTGCTACTCCCCGACTAGCGGGAGGACACAACGAGCAGTACTTC. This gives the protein CSATPRLAGGHNEQYF.

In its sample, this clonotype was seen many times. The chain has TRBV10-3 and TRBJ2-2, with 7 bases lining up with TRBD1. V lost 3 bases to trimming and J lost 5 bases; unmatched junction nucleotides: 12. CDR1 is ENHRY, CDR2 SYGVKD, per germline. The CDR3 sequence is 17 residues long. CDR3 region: CAISESETGTGTGELFF. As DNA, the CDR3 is TGTGCCATCAGTGAATCGGAGACAGGGACCGGGACCGGGGAGCTGTTTTTT.